A selection of T cell receptor beta chains follows, all from one sample in a study of blood T cell repertoires in COVID-19. The protocol was immunoSEQ multiplex PCR, while the TCRdb copy is restricted to in-frame clones and leaves out a portion. The sample includes some 150,000 clones, around 91% of them seen just once. Sequenced: PBMCs or T cells enriched from blood (not recorded which). Receptors originate from a woman in her late teens or twenties who had recovered from COVID-19. Both conserved end residues are trimmed from each CDR3.

v_call	j_call	cdr3_aa
TRBV4-2	TRBJ2-7	ASSQDGTSGSYEQY
TRBV7-9	TRBJ2-7	ASSGSTSGLPYEQY
TRBV28	TRBJ2-3	ASSTPTSATDTQY
TRBV6-5	TRBJ2-1	ASPGQGYNEQF
TRBV5-6	TRBJ2-7	ASSSHYYEQY
TRBV25-1	TRBJ1-4	ASSEPTGFGEKLF
TRBV27	TRBJ2-1	ASSLSPGLYYNEQF
TRBV3-1/TRBV3-2	TRBJ1-6	ASSQVRQSLSPLH
TRBV27	TRBJ1-6	ASSPEQVKLYNSPLH
TRBV7-3	TRBJ2-1	ASSLTPVSQYNEQF
TRBV4-1	TRBJ1-2	ASSQPGLGYT
TRBV21-1	TRBJ2-1	ASSKRYRVPYNEQF
TRBV7-9	TRBJ1-5	ASSSYNQPQH
TRBV2	TRBJ2-7	ASIQSYEQY
TRBV30	TRBJ2-2	AWRRSENTGELF
TRBV5-1	TRBJ2-2	ASSLIAANTGELF
TRBV7-9	TRBJ1-2	ASRFSAGDGYT
TRBV6-5	TRBJ2-3	ASSYGGRTQY
TRBV18	TRBJ1-2	ASSQTPGDYGYT
TRBV6-2/TRBV6-3	TRBJ1-5	ASSYSGARGNQPQH
TRBV2	TRBJ2-7	ASSAGGEVDEQY
TRBV28	TRBJ2-4	ASSLWGTAWSLAKNIQY
TRBV30	TRBJ2-7	AWSRTVASYEQY
TRBV10-3	TRBJ1-2	AITPGGANYGYT
TRBV7-3	TRBJ2-5	ASSRGIGETQY
TRBV9	TRBJ1-3	ASSVYTGNTIY
TRBV6-5	TRBJ1-2	ASRAGTGGYGYT
TRBV5-3	TRBJ1-2	ARRLQGYT
TRBV3-1/TRBV3-2	TRBJ2-2	ASSQFHSNTGELF
TRBV27	TRBJ2-1	ASQGLAGVGNEQF
TRBV18	TRBJ2-7	ASSQDGEGEQY
TRBV25-1	TRBJ2-1	ASSEYEGGRSSYNEQF
TRBV27	TRBJ2-7	ASSRTGGYEQY
TRBV4-3	TRBJ1-5	ASSQVLQGGPQH
TRBV7-6	TRBJ1-1	ASSLDAAVNTEAF
TRBV4-2	TRBJ2-3	ASREMRASTDTQY
TRBV28	TRBJ1-3	ASSLFWRRGGSGNTIY
TRBV2	TRBJ2-2	ARRQGEGDTGELF
TRBV7-2	TRBJ2-5	ASSLTPERTGRETQY
TRBV18	TRBJ2-2	ASSRFEREVTGELF
TRBV3-1/TRBV3-2	TRBJ1-6	ASSQGHLNSPLH
TRBV5-8	TRBJ1-1	ASSSLTGWNTEAF
TRBV11-2	TRBJ2-5	ASSPQGLGGYQETQY
TRBV7-9	TRBJ2-7	ASNRVAGAPYEQY
TRBV9	TRBJ1-2	ASSLYGQTSNYGYT
TRBV18	TRBJ1-3	ASSPALSSGNTIY